A single T cell receptor beta chain is shown here with its context. Its antigen is not identified. The data are from a study of cytomegalovirus exposure and HLA in healthy donors. The PCR used 60 Vbeta and 13 Jbeta primers. Sequencing was performed with immunoSEQ multiplex PCR; in TCRdb, only in-frame clones are kept and a portion is missing. The data contain 150,000 to 200,000 clones, roughly 74% of them singletons. Deletions cut 0 bases from V and 0 bases from J, with 12 bases between. The CDR3 runs 16 residues. Looked up from germline, CDR1 is SGHRS and CDR2 is YFSETQ. Study-level findings and limits: The authors confirmed in vitro that a few CMV-associated chains were specific for CMV antigens.

The clonotype was recovered from a male donor in good health and CMV-seronegative. The chain carries TRBV5-1 and TRBJ1-1; weak D call: TRBD1 (5 bases). The specimen sequenced was PBMCs. CDR3 in amino acids: CASSLAVGALNTEAFF. The CDR3 nucleotides are TGCGCCAGCAGCTTGGCCGTTGGGGCTTTGAACACTGAAGCTTTCTTT.